This T cell receptor (beta chain) derives from a study of blood T cell repertoires in COVID-19. Study information: The study drew acute and convalescent COVID-19 samples from the United States, Italy and Spain. PBMCs, B-cell-depleted T cells, or T cells were the source of the cDNA or gDNA that made up the material.

Repertoires were generated with immunoSEQ multiplex PCR, while TCRdb's copy carries only in-frame clones and drops some. The table includes over 250,000 clones, 88% detected once. Those enrolled, adults aged about 18 to 89 years, came from about two dozen US areas. The CDR3 is made up of 12 amino acids. The V end lost 1 base, the J end lost 5 bases, and 6 bases lay between the germline ends. Germline loops: CDR1 MGHDK, CDR2 SYGVNS. The sequencing input was PBMCs or T cells enriched from blood (not recorded which). The receptor comes from a woman aged 55-70 years in a cohort exposed to, infected with or recovered from COVID-19 (not recorded which). This sequence joins TRBV25-1 and TRBJ2-7; D may be TRBD2 (6 bases). The CDR3 spells CASSEWGDEQYF. Written as DNA, the CDR3 is TGTGCCAGCAGTGAATGGGGGGACGAGCAGTACTTC.